The following is a T cell receptor (beta chain) sequence with its context. Additional DNA sequences in this sample encode the identical CDR3. This table comes from immunoSEQ multiplex PCR, and its TCRdb copy is limited to in-frame clones, with some not included. The sample holds about 220,000 clones; 65% to 90% are singletons and the top ten take approximately 4.5%. This sample is part of a study of blood T cell repertoires in COVID-19. On the study more broadly: PBMCs, B-cell-depleted T cells, or T cells provided the cDNA or gDNA that made up the material.

CDR1 is MDHEN, CDR2 SYDVKM, per germline. There are 15 residues in the CDR3. The trim removed 1 base at V and 5 bases at J, leaving 1 base unmatched. The sequenced material came from peripheral blood. The chain joins TRBV28 to TRBJ1-4; 10 positions agree with TRBD1. This clonotype originated in a woman in her 70s with acute or convalescent COVID-19. CDR3 sequence (DNA): TGTGCCAGCAGTTTATCGGGACAGGGGAATGAAAAACTGTTTTTT. Amino acid sequence: CASSLSGQGNEKLFF. The entire variable domain, with the rest obtained from reference TRBV28 and TRBJ1-4, is as follows: DVKVTQSSRYLVKRTGEKVFLECVQDMDHENMFWYRQDPGLGLRLIYFSYDVKMKEKGDIPEGYSVSREKKERFSLILESASTNQTSMYLCASSLSGQGNEKLFFGSGTQLSVL.